The clone carrying this T cell receptor (beta chain) was observed many times. Antigen: not known. The sample originates from a study of T cell repertoires in cytomegalovirus infection. For the study at large: From public TCR beta signatures came an indication of both CMV infection and matching HLA type.

From the reads, TCRdb called clonotypes with MiXCR, one entry per CDR3 protein. Here the sample spans some 390,000 distinct CDR3 sequences, 15% to 20% being singletons. Trimming cost V 6 bases and J 6 bases, with 11 bases left between them. The CDR3 length is 12 residues. Whole-study findings and limits: There were HLA-C-restricted CMV-specific TCR beta clonotypes dominating the ex vivo response. Identification of carriers of CMV plus the relevant HLA was achieved through cumulative public TCR beta family frequency.

The rearrangement links TRBV12-3 or TRBV12-4 to TRBJ1-2, with D uncertain. The receptor was derived from a human donor in good health (CMV status not recorded). Some clones in this sample may be carry-over from other donors' samples. Sequencing was performed on PBMCs. The CDR3 DNA reads as TGTGCCAGCAGCTCCTATCGGGATGGCTACACCTTC. It translates to CASSSYRDGYTF.